The present T cell receptor (beta chain) was sequenced within a study of blood T cell repertoires in COVID-19. Study overall: Italy, Spain and the United States were the sources of the convalescent and acute COVID-19 samples. T cells, B-cell-depleted T cells, or PBMCs supplied cDNA or gDNA.

Only one count was recorded for this clone. In the authors' methods: Reference gene primer amplification in the assay estimated nucleated cell counts. Repertoires were generated with immunoSEQ multiplex PCR, while TCRdb's copy carries only in-frame clones and drops some. The V and J calls and the clone size are those of that table, but D and trimming were determined from the DNA. The data hold fewer than 250,000 clones, with over 75% observed a single time. The origin of this receptor is a woman between 50 and 59 years old with acute or convalescent COVID-19. The specimen sequenced was peripheral blood.

CDR3 region: CASTLRRLNTEAFF. CDR3 DNA: TGTGCCAGCACCTTAAGGAGACTGAACACTGAAGCTTTCTTT. This chain links TRBV2 with TRBJ1-1; no clear D. The germline gives CDR1 SNHLY, CDR2 FYNNEI. V lost 7 bases and J 0 bases, leaving 12 bases between the germline ends. CDR3 length equals 14 residues.